This TCR beta chain was recovered during a study of Graves' ophthalmopathy and Graves' hyperthyroidism (dated by TCRdb to between 2017 and 2018). Background on the whole study: Peripheral blood was collected before any treatment was given, at the time of initial diagnosis. For independent validation, a separate cohort was made up of about 18 hyperthyroidism patients plus 17 patients who later progressed from hyperthyroidism to ophthalmopathy. A discovery set of 100 patients (43 ophthalmopathy, 60 or so stable hyperthyroidism) was enrolled to explore V-J signatures distinguishing ophthalmopathy from hyperthyroidism. Following sample collection, hyperthyroidism patients were given methimazole at a starting dose of 30 mg daily, and ophthalmopathy patients were given high-dose intravenous methylprednisolone. In roughly 6 hyperthyroidism patients, T-cell repertoires of thyroid tissue and blood were compared. In total, some 130 blood samples were TCR-sequenced: 40 to 45 ophthalmopathy, some 80 hyperthyroidism and roughly 17 hyperthyroidism-to-ophthalmopathy patients. To tell Graves' ophthalmopathy apart from Graves' hyperthyroidism, and to predict which patients would progress to ophthalmopathy, the study relied on TCR beta repertoire signatures. On the study overall, not on this receptor specifically: Sample size was not predetermined statistically, and investigators were not blinded to group allocation. In validation, the model predicted ophthalmopathy progression with about 71% sensitivity and roughly 78% specificity; roughly 11 predicted patients were CT-confirmed with GO in a median of about 6.1 months. In cross-validation, the 13-signature model distinguished ophthalmopathy from stable hyperthyroidism with about 87% sensitivity and 81.08% specificity, and in the test set the corresponding values were approximately 80% and 68%. Most of the expanded thyroid clonotypes with a frequency above 0.001 were also detected in blood, and it was suggested that the thyroid immune response may be reflected by blood repertoires.

For repertoire sequencing, TCR beta CDR3 regions were amplified from RNA transcripts. HTBI primers and the Qiagen OneStep RT-PCR kit were used in a first-round RT-PCR, which was followed by a second-round multiplex PCR, size selection and purification. Sequencing of the libraries was carried out on an Illumina HiSeq2000 in paired-end mode with 100 bp reads. From the authors' description of their analysis: SOAPnuke was used for read processing, and reads with adapters, uncalled bases, a mean Phred below 15, or no exact constant-primer or identifier match were discarded. COPE v1.2.5 was used to merge the high-quality paired reads. Clonotypes were defined as unique nucleotide sequences and were aligned to IMGT TRB V, D and J references using MiTCR v1.1. The analysis was limited to V-J combinations with a frequency above 0.0001, which together covered just over 98% of the repertoires. For each V-J combination, a TCR clonal expansion and chaos score was defined as the ratio of F50 clonal expansion to chaos observed in the TCRdist matrix. Features were reduced by Welch's t-statistics and random forest to over ten V-J combinations, which fed a naive Bayes classifier. The Morisita-Horn index was used to measure how similar the thyroid and blood repertoires were. TCRdb redid the processing of the public reads, applying fastp at Q25 and MiXCR, and retained in-frame beta chains. Every entry covers one CDR3 protein and lists the most common genes and DNA from its rows. Clone size and V and J calls follow TCRdb, not the original study. A total of about 640,000 distinct CDR3 sequences appear in this sample, about 41% of them only once. Over 2.5% of the sample is taken by the ten largest.

To note about this clonotype: No antigen is known for it. No much larger clonotype is one base removed from it; base qualities were not supplied.

Reading from cysteine to phenylalanine, the CDR3 counts 17 amino acids. Only CDR3 DNA is held: 51 bases, read in frame from base 1. Sequences DFQATT (CDR1) and SNEGSKA (CDR2) are obtained from the germline V gene (reference sequence). Trimmed from V: 5 bases; trimmed from J: 2 bases; junction bases lacking a gene match: 13. The ophthalmopathy patients had moderately to severely active disease, with a Clinical Activity Score of 3 or higher, a NOSPECS grade of 4 or higher, and a disease duration of less than 3 months. Patients with other autoimmune diseases, uncontrolled infections, pregnancy or lactation were excluded from the study. Clinical symptoms, serum thyroxine, TRAb, thyroid ultrasound and orbital computed tomography were used for diagnosis. Ficoll-Paque density gradient centrifugation was used to isolate PBMCs from around 10 ml of fresh peripheral blood. Trizol reagent was used to extract the total RNA, and its quality was then checked on an Agilent 2100 Bioanalyzer.

Specimen: peripheral blood. The chain employs TRBV20-1 and TRBJ2-1; TRBD2 fits 9 bases in the junction. This TCR came from an adult man with Graves' ophthalmopathy. The sequenced DNA is TGCAGTGCTCCGGCCAAGCTCGGCGGGGGGGCCTACAATGAGCAGTTCTTC. This yields the protein CSAPAKLGGGAYNEQFF.